The clone carrying this T cell receptor (beta chain) showed up just a few times. Its cognate antigen is unknown. TCRdb re-called the reads through MiXCR, storing one row per CDR3 protein. The sample includes about 700,000 distinct CDR3 sequences, around 30% of them seen just once. These data belong to a study of T cell repertoires in cytomegalovirus infection. From germline, CDR1 is SGHTA and CDR2 FQGNSA. J gave up 4 bases and V 4 bases, and 7 bases lay outside the gene matches. The CDR3 sequence is 15 residues long. The TCR originated in a human donor in good health (CMV status not recorded). Some clones in this sample may be carry-over from other donors' samples. The material sequenced was cultured PBMCs, taken from culture after CMV antigen stimulation. The chain employs TRBV7-2 and TRBJ2-7; TRBD1 matches at 10 bases. As DNA, the CDR3 is TGTGCCAGCAGCTGGGGACAGGGGTTGGGATACGAGCAGTACTTC. Translated: CASSWGQGLGYEQYF.